This entry concerns a single T cell receptor beta chain. Antigen unknown. These data come from a study of blood T cells in healthy people across ages. The CDR3 length is 13 residues. V lost 2 bases, J lost 4 bases, and 7 bases lay in between. CDR1 KGHSH and CDR2 LQKENI come from the germline V gene. Together with a sample-barcoded 5' primer, a J-beta primer mix was included in a second PCR lasting roughly 6 to 12 cycles. No fewer than 3 million CDR3-containing paired-end reads came from each sample. TCRdb analysed the 5' RACE reads with MiXCR anew, one entry per CDR3 protein. Among some 860,000 distinct CDR3 sequences listed, roughly three fifths were seen once. Study-wide results and limits: Relative to aged donors, long-lived donors carried more naive CD4+ cells and displayed higher diversity.

The sequence was obtained from a man aged 35 to 55 in good health. The chain has TRBV18 and TRBJ2-3; no reliable D call. Sequencing input: blood. CDR3 in amino acids: CASSPIGADTQYF. CDR3 sequence (DNA): TGTGCCAGCTCACCAATTGGGGCAGATACGCAGTATTTT.